This T cell receptor beta chain was obtained from a study of human T cells and chemical hapten exposure. Study at large: Patch tests applied 0.01% DPC to the upper back, read at 6 days.

TCRdb independently ran MiXCR on the RACE reads; one entry per CDR3 protein. The sample lists roughly 56,000 distinct CDR3 sequences, approximately 10% occurring once. Time point: pre-sensitization, week 0. Treatment given: therapeutic diphenylcyclopropenone sensitization with weekly scalp DPC. Total RNA was isolated from unfractionated whole blood. Sample donors consisted of patients with alopecia, aged 18 to 70 years, who were suitable for DPC. Trimming cost V 4 bases and J 3 bases; bases outside gene matches: 10. The CDR3 length is 16 residues. Germline values: CDR1 SNHLY, CDR2 FYNNEI. This clonotype was counted between two and nine times.

This chain joins TRBV2 and TRBJ2-3; 7 nucleotides agree with TRBD1. The receptor was derived from a woman aged 30 to 39 with alopecia areata. Some clones in this sample may be carry-over from other donors' samples. Sequenced material: whole blood, taken in connection with sensitization to the hapten diphenylcyclopropenone (DPC). The CDR3 reads CASSGTGARSTDTQYF. In DNA, the CDR3 is TGTGCCAGCAGTGGGACAGGCGCCCGATCTACAGATACGCAGTATTTT.